This TCR beta chain was observed in a study of blood T cell repertoires in COVID-19. At the level of the study: Nucleic acid was either cDNA or gDNA, and it came from T cells, B-cell-depleted T cells, or PBMCs.

In the authors' workflow: Reference gene primers were amplified, and this amplification served to estimate nucleated cell counts. Repertoires were generated with immunoSEQ multiplex PCR, while TCRdb's copy carries only in-frame clones and drops some. D and trimming come from the DNA, and the V and J calls and clone size come from that table. This sample yields approximately 300,000 clones, of which approximately 90% are seen a single time; roughly 3.7% belongs to the top ten. Germline CDR1 SGHAT, CDR2 FQNNGV. This CDR3 contains 18 residues. With V trimmed by 1 base and J by 3 bases, 7 bases remained unmatched.

The TCR sequence derives from a woman in her forties with acute or convalescent COVID-19. Sequenced material: peripheral blood. The rearrangement joins TRBV11-2 to TRBJ1-4; 11 bases fit TRBD1. The CDR3 protein is CASSLGWGQGVPNEKLFF. The CDR3 nucleotides read TGTGCCAGCAGCTTAGGGTGGGGACAGGGGGTCCCTAATGAAAAACTGTTTTTT.